This T cell receptor beta chain was sequenced during a study of CD8 T cells in Susac syndrome. Through negative isolation, CD4+ and CD8+ T cells were obtained, while TEMRA cells were enriched using FACS. The V end was cut by 1 base, the J end by 7 bases, with 4 bases between. CDR1 and CDR2 from the germline V gene are MGHRA and YSYEKL. There are 11 residues in the CDR3. Random hexamers primed reverse transcription of roughly 0.5 to 1 ug RNA. TCRdb re-called the immunoSEQ multiplex PCR reads through MiXCR, storing one row per CDR3 protein. The sample records some 300,000 distinct CDR3 sequences, approximately 91% being singletons.

Sample: CD8+ T cells from PBMCs. The V gene is TRBV4-1, the J gene TRBJ1-2; D is unresolved. The sequence was collected from a human donor with multiple sclerosis. CDR3 DNA: TGCGCCAGCAGCCAAGGGGGTGGCTACACCTTC. Its translation: CASSQGGGYTF.